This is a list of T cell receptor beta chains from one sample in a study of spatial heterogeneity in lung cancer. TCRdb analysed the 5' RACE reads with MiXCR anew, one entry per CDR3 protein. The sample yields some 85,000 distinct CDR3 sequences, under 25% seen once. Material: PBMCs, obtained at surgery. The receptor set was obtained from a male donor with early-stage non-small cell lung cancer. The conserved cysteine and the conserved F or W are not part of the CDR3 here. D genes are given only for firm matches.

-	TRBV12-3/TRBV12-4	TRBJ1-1	ASSMWGSTEAF
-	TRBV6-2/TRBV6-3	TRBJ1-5	ASHDGRRLQPQH
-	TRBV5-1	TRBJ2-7	ASSLVADGGREQY
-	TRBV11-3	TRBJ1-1	ASSPRALGEAF
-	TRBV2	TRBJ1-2	ASSEVGEIYGYT
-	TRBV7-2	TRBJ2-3	ASSLARGASTDTQY
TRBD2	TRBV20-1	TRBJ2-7	SARELRGRGLEQY
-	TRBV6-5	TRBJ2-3	ASSYSGDGDTQY
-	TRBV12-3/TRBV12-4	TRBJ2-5	ASSLIAASETQY
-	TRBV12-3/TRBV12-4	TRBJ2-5	ASSPLFQGQETQY
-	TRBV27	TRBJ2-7	ASKISTGSYEQY
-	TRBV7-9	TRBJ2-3	ASSLSAASTDTQY
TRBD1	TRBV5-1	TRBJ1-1	ASSVEGAGTEAF